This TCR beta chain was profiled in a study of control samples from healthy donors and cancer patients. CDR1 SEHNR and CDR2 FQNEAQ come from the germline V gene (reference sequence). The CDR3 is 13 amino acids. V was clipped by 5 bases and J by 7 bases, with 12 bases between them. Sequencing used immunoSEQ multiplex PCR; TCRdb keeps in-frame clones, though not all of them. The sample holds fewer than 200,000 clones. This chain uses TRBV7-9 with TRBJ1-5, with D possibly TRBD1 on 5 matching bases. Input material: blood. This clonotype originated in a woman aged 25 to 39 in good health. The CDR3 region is CASSRGFGQPQHF. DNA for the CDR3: TGTGCCAGCAGCCGGGGCTTTGGACAGCCCCAGCATTTT.